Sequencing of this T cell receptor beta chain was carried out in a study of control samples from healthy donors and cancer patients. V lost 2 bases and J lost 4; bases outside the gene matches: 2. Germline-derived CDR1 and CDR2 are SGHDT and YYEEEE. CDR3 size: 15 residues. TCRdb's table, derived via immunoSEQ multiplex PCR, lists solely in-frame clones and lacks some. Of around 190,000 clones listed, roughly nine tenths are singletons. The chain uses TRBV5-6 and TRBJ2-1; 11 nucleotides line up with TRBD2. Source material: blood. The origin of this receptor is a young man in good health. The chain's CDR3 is CASSFTSGSYNEQFF. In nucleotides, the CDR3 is TGTGCCAGCAGCTTCACTAGCGGGAGTTACAATGAGCAGTTCTTC.